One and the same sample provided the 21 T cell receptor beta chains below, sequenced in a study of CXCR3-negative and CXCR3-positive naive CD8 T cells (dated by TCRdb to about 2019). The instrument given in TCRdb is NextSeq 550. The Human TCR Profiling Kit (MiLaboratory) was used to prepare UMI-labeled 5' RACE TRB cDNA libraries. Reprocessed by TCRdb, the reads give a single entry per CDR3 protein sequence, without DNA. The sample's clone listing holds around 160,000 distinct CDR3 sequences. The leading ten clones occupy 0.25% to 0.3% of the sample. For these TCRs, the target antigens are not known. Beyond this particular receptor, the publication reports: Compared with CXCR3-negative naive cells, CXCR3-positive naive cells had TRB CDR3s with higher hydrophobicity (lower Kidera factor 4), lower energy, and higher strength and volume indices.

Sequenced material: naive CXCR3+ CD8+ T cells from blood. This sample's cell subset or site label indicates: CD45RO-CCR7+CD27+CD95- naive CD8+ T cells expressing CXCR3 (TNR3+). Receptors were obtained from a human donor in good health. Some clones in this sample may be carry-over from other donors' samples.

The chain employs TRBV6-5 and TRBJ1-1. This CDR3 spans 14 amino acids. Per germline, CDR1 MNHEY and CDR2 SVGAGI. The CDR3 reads CASSYGTANTEAFF.

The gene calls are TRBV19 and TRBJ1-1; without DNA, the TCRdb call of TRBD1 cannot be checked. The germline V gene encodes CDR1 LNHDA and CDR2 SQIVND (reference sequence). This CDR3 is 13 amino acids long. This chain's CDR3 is CASSLWLNTEAFF.

CDR3 protein: CASSLTGPFGSSYEQYF. The gene calls are TRBV18 and TRBJ2-7. This CDR3 spans 17 amino acids. Per germline, CDR1 KGHSH and CDR2 LQKENI.

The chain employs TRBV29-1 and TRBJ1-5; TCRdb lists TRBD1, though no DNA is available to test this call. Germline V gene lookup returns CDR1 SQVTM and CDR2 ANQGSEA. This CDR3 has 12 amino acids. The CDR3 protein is CSVETDNQPQHF.

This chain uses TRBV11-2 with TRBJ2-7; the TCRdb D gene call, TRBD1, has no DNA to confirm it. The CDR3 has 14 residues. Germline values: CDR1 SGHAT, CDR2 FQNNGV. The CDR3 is CASSFQGPSYEQYF.

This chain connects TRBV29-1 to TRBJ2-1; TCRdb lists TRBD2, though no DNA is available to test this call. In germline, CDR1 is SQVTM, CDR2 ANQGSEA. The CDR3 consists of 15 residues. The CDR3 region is CSVEDAARGSNEQFF.

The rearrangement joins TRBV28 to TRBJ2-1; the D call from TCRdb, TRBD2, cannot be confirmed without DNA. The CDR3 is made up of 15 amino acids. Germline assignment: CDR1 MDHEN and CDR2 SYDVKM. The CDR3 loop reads CASSLGAGSNNEQFF.

The CDR3 spells CAWNPETPDNEQFF. This rearrangement joins TRBV30 to TRBJ2-1; checking the TCRdb D call of TRBD1 is not possible without DNA. CDR1 is GTSNPN and CDR2 is SVGIG in the germline V gene (reference sequence). This CDR3 is built from 14 residues.

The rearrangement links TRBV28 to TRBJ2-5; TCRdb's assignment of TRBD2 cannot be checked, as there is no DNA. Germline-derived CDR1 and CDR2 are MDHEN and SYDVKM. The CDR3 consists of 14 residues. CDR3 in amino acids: CASSSRIAQETQYF.

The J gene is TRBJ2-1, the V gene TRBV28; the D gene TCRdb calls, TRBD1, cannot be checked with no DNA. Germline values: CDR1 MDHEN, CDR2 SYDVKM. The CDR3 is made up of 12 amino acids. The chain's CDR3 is CASSPGGPEQFF.

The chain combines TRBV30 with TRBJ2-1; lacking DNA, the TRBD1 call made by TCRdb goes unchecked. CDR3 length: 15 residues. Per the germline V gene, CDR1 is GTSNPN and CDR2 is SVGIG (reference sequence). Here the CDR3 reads CAWSAGTGGDNEQFF.

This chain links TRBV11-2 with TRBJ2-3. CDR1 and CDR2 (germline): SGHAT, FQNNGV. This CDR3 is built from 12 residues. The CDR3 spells CASSLGPDTQYF.

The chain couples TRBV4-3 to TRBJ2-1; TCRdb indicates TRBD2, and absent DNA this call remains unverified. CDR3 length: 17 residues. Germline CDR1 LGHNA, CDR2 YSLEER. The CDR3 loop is CASSQGLAGASYNEQFF.

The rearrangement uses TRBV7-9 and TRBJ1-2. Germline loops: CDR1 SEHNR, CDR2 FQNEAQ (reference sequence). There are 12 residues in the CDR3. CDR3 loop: CASSFIEDGYTF. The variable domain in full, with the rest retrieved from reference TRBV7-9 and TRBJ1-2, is DTGVSQNPRHKITKRGQNVTFRCDPISEHNRLYWYRQTLGQGPEFLTYFQNEAQLEKSRLLSDRFSAERPKGSFSTLEIQRTEQGDSAMYLCASSFIEDGYTFGSGTRLTVV.

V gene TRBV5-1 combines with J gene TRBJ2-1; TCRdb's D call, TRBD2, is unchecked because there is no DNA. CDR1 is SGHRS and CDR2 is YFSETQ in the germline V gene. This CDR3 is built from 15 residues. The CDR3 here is CASSLSLAGGNGQFF.

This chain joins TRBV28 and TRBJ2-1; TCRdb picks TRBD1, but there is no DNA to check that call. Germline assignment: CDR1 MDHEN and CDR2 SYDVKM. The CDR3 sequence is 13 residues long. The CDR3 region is CASIDRWNNEQFF.

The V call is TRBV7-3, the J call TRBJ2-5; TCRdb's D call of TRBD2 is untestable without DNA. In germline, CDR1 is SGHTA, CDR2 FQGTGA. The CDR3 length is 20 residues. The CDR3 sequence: CASSPYFRAGSSPIQETQYF.

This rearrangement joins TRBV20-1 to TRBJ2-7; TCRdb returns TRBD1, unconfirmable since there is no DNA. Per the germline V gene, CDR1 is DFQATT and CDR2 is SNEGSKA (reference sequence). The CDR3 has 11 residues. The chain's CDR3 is CSALDSREQYF.

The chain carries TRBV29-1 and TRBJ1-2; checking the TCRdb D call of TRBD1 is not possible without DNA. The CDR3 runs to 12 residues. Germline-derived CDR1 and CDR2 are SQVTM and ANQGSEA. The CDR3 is CSVVDSLGGYTF. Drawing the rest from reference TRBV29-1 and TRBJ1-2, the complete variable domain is SAVISQKPSRDICQRGTSLTIQCQVDSQVTMMFWYRQQPGQSLTLIATANQGSEATYESGFVIDKFPISRPNLTFSTLTVSNMSPEDSSIYLCSVVDSLGGYTFGSGTRLTVV.

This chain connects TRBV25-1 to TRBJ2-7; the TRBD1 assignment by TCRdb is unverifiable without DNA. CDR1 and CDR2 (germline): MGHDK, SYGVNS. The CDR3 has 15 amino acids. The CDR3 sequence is CASSEDRGRRYEQYF.

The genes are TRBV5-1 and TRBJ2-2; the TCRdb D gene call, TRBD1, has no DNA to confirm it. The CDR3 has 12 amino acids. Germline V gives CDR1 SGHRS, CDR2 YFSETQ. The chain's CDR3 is CASGQTSGELFF. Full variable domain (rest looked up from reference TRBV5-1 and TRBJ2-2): KAGVTQTPRYLIKTRGQQVTLSCSPISGHRSVSWYQQTPGQGLQFLFEYFSETQRNKGNFPGRFSGRQFSNSRSEMNVSTLELGDSALYLCASGQTSGELFFGEGSRLTVL.